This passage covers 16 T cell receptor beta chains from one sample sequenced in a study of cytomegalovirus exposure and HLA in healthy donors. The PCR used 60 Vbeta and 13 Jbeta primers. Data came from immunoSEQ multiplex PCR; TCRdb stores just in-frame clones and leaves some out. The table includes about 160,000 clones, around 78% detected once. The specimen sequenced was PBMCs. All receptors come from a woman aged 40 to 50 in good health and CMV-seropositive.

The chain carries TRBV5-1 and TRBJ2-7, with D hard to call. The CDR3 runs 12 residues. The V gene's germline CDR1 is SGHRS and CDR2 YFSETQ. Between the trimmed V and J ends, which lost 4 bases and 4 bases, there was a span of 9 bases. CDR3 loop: CASSGGVYEQYF. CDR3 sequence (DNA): TGCGCCAGCAGCGGCGGAGTATACGAGCAGTACTTC.

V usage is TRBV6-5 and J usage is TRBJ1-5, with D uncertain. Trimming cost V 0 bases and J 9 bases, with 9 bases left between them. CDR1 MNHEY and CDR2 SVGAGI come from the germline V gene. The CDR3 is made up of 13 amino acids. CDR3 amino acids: CASSYSSLGPQHF. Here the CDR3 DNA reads TGTGCCAGCAGTTACTCGAGCCTAGGGCCCCAGCATTTT.

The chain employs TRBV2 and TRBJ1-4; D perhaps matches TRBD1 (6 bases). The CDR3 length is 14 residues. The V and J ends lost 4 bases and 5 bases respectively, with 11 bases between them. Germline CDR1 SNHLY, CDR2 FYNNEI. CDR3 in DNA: TGTGCCAGCAGTGGGACAGCGTACAATGAAAAACTGTTTTTT. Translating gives CASSGTAYNEKLFF.

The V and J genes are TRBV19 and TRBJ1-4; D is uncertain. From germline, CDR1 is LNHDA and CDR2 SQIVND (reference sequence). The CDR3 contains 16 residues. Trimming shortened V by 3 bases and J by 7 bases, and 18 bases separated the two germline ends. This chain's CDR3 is CASSISEEHVGEKLFF. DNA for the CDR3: TGTGCCAGTAGTATCTCTGAGGAGCACGTCGGTGAAAAACTGTTTTTT.

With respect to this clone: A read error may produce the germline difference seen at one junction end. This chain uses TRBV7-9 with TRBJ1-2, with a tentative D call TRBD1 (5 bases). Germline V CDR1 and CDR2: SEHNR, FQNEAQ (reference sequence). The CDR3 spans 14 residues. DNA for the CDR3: TGTTCCAGCAGCTTCTCCGGAGGGACTTTTGGCTACACCTTC. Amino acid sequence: CSSSFSGGTFGYTF. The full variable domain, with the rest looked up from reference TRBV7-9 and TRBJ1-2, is DTGVSQNPRHKITKRGQNVTFRCDPISEHNRLYWYRQTLGQGPEFLTYFQNEAQLEKSRLLSDRFSAERPKGSFSTLEIQRTEQGDSAMYLCSSSFSGGTFGYTFGSGTRLTVV.

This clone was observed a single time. CDR3 residues: CASKLQTSDGYTF. CDR3 in DNA: TGTGCCAGCAAACTCCAGACTTCCGATGGCTACACCTTC. The rearrangement joins TRBV6-1 to TRBJ1-2; no reliable D call. This CDR3 contains 13 residues. The V and J ends lost 7 bases and 6 bases respectively, with 15 bases between them. Per the germline V gene, CDR1 is MNHNS and CDR2 is SASEGT.

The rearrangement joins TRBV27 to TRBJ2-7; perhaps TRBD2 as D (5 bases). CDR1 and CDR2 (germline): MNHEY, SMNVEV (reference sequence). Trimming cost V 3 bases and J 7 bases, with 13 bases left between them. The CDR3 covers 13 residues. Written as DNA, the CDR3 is TGTGCCAGCAGTTTTAACCCCCCGGGGGAGCAGTACTTC. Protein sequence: CASSFNPPGEQYF.

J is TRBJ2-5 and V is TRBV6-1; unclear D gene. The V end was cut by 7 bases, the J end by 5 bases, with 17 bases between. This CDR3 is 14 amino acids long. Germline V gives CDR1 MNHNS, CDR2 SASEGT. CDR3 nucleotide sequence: TGTGCCAGCACGCGGATTAGACCCGGGGAGACCCAGTACTTC. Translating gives CASTRIRPGETQYF.

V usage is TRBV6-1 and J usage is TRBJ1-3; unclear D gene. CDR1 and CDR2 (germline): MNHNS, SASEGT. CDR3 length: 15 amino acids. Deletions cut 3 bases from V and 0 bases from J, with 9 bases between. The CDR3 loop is CASSEVGSSGNTIYF. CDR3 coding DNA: TGTGCCAGCAGTGAGGTGGGGAGCTCTGGAAACACCATATATTTT.

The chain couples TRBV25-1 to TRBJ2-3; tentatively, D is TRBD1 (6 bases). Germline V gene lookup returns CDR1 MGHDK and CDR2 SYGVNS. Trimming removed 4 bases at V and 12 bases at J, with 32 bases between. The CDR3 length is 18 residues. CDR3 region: CASSAPGTPSTDILIQYF. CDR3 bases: TGTGCCAGCAGTGCCCCCGGGACACCATCGACCGACATTCTCATCCAGTATTTT.

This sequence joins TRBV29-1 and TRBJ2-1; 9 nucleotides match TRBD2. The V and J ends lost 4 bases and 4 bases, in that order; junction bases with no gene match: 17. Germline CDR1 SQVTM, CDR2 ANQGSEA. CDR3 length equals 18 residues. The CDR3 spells CSVVEYGSGGPSYNEQFF. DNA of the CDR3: TGCAGCGTTGTCGAGTACGGGAGCGGGGGGCCATCTTACAATGAGCAGTTCTTC.

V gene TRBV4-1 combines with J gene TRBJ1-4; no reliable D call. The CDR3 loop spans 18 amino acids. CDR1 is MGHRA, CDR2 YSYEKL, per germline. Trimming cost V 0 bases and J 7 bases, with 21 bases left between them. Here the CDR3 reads CASSQEERSGPGSEKLFF. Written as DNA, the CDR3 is TGCGCCAGCAGCCAAGAAGAAAGGTCGGGCCCGGGGAGTGAAAAACTGTTTTTT.

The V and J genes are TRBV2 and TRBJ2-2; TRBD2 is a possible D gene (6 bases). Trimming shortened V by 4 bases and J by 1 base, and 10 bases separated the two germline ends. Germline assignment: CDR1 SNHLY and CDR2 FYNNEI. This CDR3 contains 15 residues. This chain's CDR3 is CASSVAGRNTGELFF. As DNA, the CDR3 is TGTGCCAGCAGTGTGGCGGGGAGGAACACCGGGGAGCTGTTTTTT.

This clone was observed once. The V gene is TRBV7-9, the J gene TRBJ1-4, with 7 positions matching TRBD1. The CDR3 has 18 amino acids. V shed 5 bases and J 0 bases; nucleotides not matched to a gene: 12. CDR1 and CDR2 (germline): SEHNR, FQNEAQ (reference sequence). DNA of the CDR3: TGTGCCAGCAGCGCGCTACCAGGGGGATTTGCAACTAATGAAAAACTGTTTTTT. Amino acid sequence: CASSALPGGFATNEKLFF.

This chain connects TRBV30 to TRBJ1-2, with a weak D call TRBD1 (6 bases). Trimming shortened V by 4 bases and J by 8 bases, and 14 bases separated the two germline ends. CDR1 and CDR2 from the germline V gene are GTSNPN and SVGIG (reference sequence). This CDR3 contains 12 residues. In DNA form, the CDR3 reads TGTGCCTGGACCTGGGACATCTTGGGCTACACCTTC. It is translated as CAWTWDILGYTF.

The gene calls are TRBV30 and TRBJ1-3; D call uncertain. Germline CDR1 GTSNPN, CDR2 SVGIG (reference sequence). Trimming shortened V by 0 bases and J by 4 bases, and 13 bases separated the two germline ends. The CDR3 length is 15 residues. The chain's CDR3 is CAWSVPGLAGNTIYF. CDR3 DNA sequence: TGTGCCTGGAGTGTACCCGGACTAGCGGGAAACACCATATATTTT. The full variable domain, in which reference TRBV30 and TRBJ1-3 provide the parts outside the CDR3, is SQTIHQWPATLVQPVGSPLSLECTVEGTSNPNLYWYRQAAGRGLQLLFYSVGIGQISSEVPQNLSASRPQDRQFILSSKKLLLSDSGFYLCAWSVPGLAGNTIYFGEGSWLTVV.